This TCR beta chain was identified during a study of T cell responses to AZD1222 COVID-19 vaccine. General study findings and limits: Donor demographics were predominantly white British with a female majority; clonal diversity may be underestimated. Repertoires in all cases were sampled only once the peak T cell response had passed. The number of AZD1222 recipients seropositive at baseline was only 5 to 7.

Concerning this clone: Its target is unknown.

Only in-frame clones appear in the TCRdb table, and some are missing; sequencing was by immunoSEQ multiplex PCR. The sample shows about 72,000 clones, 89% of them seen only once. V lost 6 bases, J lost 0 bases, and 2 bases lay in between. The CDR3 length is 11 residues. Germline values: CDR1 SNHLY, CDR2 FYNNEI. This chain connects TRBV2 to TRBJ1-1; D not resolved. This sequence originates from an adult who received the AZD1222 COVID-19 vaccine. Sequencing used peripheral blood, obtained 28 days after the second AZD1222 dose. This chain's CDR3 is CASSLNTEAFF. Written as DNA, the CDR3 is TGTGCCAGCAGCCTGAACACTGAAGCTTTCTTT.